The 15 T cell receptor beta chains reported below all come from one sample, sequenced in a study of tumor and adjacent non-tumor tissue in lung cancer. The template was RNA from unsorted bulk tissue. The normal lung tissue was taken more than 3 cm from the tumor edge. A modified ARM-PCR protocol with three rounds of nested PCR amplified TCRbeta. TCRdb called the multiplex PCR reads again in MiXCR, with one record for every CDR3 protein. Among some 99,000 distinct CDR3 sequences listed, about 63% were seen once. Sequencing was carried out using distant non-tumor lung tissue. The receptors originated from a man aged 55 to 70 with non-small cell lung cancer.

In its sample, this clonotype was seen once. As DNA, the CDR3 is TGTGCCAGTAGTATGGAGGGACTAGCGGTCTACAATGAGCAGTTCTTC. Translation: CASSMEGLAVYNEQFF. The rearrangement uses TRBV19 and TRBJ2-1; 11 positions match TRBD2. With V trimmed by 3 bases and J by 3 bases, 4 bases remained unmatched. The CDR3 has 16 residues. Germline CDR1 is LNHDA and CDR2 is SQIVND (reference sequence).

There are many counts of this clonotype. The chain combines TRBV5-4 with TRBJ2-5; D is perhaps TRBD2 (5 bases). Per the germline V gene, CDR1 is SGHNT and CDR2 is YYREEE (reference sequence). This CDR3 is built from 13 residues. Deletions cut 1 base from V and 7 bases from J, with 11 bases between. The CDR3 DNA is TGTGCCAGCAGCTTGACTAGGTTGGTGACCCAGTACTTC. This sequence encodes CASSLTRLVTQYF.

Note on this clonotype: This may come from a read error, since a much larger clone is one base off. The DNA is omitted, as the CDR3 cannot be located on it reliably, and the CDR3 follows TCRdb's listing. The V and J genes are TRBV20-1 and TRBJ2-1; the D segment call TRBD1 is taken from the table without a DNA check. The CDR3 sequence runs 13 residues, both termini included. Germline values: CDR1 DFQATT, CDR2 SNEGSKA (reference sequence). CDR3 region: CSTSGGTGNEQFF.

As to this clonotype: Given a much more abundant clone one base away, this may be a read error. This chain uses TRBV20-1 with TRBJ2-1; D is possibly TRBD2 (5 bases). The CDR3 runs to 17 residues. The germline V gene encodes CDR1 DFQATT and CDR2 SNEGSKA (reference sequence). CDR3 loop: CSASPRRPGLTYNGQFF. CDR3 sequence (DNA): TGCAGTGCTAGCCCGAGGCGACCCGGACTGACCTACAATGGGCAGTTCTTC.

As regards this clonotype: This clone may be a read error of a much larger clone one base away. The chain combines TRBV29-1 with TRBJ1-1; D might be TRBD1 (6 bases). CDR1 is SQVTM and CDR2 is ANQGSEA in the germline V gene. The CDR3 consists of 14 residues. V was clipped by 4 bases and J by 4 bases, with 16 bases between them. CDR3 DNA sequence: TGCAGCGTTGGGAGTACAGGGTGGAGCACTGAAGCTTTCTTT. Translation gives CSVGSTGWSTEAFF. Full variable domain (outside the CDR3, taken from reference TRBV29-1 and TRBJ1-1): SAVISQKPSRDICQRGTSLTIQCQVDSQVTMMFWYRQQPGQSLTLIATANQGSEATYESGFVIDKFPISRPNLTFSTLTVSNMSPEDSSIYLCSVGSTGWSTEAFFGQGTRLTVV.

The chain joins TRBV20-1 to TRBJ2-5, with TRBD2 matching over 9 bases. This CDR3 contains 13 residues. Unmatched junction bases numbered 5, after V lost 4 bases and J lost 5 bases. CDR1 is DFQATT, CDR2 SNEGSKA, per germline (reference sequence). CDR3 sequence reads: CSAMASGDETQYF. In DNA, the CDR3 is TGCAGTGCTATGGCTAGCGGGGATGAGACCCAGTACTTC.

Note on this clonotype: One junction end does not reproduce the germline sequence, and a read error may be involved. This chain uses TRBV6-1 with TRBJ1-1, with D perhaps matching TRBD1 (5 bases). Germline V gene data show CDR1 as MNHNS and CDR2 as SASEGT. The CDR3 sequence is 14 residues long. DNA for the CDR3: TGTGCCATTCAATCGGGACCGATAAACACTGATGCTTTCTTT. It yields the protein CAIQSGPINTDAFF.

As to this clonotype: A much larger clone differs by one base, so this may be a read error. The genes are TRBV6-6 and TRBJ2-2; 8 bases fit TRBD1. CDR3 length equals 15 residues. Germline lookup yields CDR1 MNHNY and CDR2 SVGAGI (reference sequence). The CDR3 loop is CANSPGQGNTGELFF. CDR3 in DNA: TGTGCCAACAGTCCCGGACAGGGGAACACCGGGGAGCTGTTTTTT.

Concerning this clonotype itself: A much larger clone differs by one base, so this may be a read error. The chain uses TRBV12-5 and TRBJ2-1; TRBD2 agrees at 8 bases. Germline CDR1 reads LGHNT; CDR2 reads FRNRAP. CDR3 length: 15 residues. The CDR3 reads CTSGRGGILDNEQFF. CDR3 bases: TGTACTAGTGGTCGGGGGGGAATACTGGACAATGAGCAGTTCTTC.

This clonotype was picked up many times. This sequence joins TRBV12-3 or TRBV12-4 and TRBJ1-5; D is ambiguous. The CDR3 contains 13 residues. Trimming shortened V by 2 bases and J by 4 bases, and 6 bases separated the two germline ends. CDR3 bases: TGTGCCAGCAGTTTAAAACATAATCAGCCCCAGCATTTT. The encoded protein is CASSLKHNQPQHF.

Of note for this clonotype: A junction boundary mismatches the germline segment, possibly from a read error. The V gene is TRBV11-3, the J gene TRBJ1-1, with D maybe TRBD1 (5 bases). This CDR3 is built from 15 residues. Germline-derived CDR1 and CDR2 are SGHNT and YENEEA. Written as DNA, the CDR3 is TGTACCAGCAGCATCAGGGCAGGGCGGTTCACTGAAGCTTTCTTT. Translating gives CTSSIRAGRFTEAFF. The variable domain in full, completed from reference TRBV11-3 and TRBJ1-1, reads EAGVVQSPRYKIIEKKQPVAFWCNPISGHNTLYWYLQNLGQGPELLIRYENEEAVDDSQLPKDRFSAERLKGVDSTLKIQPAELGDSAVYLCTSSIRAGRFTEAFFGQGTRLTVV.

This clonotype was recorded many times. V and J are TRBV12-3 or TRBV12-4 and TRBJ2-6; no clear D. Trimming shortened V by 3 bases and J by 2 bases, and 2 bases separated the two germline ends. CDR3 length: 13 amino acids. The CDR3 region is CASSFPGANVLTF. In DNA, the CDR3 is TGTGCCAGCAGTTTCCCTGGGGCCAACGTCCTGACTTTC.

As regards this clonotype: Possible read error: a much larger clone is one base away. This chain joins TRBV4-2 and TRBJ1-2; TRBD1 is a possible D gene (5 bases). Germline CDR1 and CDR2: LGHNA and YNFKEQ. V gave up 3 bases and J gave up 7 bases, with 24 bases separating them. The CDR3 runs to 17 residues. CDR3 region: CASSQPDGDWGFSGYTF. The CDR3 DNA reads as TGTGCCAGCAGCCAGCCGGACGGGGATTGGGGCTTTAGTGGCTACACCTTC.

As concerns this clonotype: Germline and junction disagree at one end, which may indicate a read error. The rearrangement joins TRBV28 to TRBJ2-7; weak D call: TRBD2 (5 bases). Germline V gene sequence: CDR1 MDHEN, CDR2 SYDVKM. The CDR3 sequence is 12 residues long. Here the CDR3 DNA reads TGTGCCAGCAGTACCTACGCATGGGAGCAGTATTTC. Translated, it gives CASSTYAWEQYF.

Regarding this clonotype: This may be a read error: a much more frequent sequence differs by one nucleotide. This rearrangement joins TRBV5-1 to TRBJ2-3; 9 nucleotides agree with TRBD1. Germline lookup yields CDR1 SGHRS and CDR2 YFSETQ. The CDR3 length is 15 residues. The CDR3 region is CASRRTGALADTQCF. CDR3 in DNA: TGCGCCAGCAGGAGGACAGGGGCGCTAGCAGATACGCAGTGTTTT. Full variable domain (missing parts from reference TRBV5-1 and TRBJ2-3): KAGVTQTPRYLIKTRGQQVTLSCSPISGHRSVSWYQQTPGQGLQFLFEYFSETQRNKGNFPGRFSGRQFSNSRSEMNVSTLELGDSALYLCASRRTGALADTQCFGPGTRLTVL.